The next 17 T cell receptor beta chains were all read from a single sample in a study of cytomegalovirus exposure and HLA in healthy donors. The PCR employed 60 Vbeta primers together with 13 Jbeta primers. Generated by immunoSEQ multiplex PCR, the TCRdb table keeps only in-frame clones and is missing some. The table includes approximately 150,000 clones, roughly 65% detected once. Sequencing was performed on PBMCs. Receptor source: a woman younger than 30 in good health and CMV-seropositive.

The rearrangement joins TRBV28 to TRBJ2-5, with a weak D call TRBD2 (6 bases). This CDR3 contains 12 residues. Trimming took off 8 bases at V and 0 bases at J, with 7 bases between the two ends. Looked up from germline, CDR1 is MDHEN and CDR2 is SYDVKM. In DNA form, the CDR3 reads TGTGCCAGCGGAGGGGACCAAGAGACCCAGTACTTC. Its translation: CASGGDQETQYF.

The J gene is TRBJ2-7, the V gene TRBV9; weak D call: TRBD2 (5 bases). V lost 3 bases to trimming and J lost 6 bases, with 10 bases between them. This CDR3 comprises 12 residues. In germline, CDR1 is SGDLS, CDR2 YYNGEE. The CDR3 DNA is TGTGCCAGCAGCGCCGACTACGGCGAGCAGTACTTC. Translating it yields CASSADYGEQYF.

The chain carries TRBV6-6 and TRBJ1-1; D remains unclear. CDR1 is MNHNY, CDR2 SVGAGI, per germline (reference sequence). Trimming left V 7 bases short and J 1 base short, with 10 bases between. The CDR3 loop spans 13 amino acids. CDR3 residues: CASTYDTNTEAFF. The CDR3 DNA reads TGTGCCAGCACATACGACACGAACACTGAAGCTTTCTTT.

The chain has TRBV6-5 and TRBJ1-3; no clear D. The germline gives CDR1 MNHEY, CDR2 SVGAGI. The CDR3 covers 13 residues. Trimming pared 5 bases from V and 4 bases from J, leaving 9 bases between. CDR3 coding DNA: TGTGCCAGCAGTCAGGTTTCGGGAAACACCATATATTTT. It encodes CASSQVSGNTIYF.

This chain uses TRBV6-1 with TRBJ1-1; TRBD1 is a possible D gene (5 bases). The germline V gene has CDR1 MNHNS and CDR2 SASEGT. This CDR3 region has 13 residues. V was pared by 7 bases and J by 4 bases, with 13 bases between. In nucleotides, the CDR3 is TGTGCCAGCATCCCGGGGGGTAGCACTGAAGCTTTCTTT. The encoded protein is CASIPGGSTEAFF.

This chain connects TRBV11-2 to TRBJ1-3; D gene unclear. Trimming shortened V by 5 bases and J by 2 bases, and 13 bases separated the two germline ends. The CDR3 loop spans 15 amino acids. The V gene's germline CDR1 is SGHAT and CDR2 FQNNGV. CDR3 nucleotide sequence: TGTGCCAGCAGCCCCGGGAAATCCACTGGAAACACCATATATTTT. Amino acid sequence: CASSPGKSTGNTIYF.

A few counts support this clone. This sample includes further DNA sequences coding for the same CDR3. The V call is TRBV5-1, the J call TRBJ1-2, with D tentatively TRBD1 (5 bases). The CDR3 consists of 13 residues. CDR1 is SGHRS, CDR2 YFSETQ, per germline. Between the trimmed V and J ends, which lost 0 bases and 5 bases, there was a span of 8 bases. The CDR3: CASSLDGGYGYTF. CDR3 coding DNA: TGCGCCAGCAGCTTGGACGGGGGGTATGGCTACACCTTC.

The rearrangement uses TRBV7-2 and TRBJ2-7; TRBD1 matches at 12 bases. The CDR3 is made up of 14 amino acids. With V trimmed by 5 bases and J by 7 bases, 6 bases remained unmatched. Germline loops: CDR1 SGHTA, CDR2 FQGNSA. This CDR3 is CASSPGQGAREQYF. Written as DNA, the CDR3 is TGTGCCAGCAGCCCGGGACAGGGGGCGCGGGAGCAGTACTTC.

CDR3 region: CASSFSETYEQYF. CDR3 sequence (DNA): TGCGCCAGCAGCTTTTCGGAGACCTACGAGCAGTACTTC. The V call is TRBV5-1, the J call TRBJ2-5; D is unresolved. The J call may be in error: the DNA end matches TRBJ2-7 better. The CDR3 is made up of 13 amino acids. Germline V gene data show CDR1 as SGHRS and CDR2 as YFSETQ.

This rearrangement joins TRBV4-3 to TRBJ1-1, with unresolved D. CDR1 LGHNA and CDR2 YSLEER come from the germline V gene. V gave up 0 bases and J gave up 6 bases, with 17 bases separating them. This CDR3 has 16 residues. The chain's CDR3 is CASSQDLIDGVAEAFF. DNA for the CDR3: TGCGCCAGCAGCCAAGATCTAATCGATGGAGTAGCTGAAGCTTTCTTT.

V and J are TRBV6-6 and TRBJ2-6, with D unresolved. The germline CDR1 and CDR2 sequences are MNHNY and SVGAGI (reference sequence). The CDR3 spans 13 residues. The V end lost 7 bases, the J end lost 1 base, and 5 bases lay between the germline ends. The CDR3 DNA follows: TGTGCCAGCATCCCTTCTGGGGCCAACGTCCTGACTTTC. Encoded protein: CASIPSGANVLTF.

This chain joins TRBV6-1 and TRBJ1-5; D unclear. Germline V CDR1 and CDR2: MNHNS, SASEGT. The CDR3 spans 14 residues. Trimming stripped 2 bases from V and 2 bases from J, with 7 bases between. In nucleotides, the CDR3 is TGTGCCAGCAGTGAACTGCTAGGCAATCAGCCCCAGCATTTT. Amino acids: CASSELLGNQPQHF.

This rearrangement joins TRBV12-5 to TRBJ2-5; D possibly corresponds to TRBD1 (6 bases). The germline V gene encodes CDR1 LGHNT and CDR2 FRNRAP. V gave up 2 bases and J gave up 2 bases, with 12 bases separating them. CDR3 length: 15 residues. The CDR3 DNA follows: TGTGCTAGTGGTTTGCAGTCGACAGGTCAAGAGACCCAGTACTTC. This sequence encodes CASGLQSTGQETQYF.

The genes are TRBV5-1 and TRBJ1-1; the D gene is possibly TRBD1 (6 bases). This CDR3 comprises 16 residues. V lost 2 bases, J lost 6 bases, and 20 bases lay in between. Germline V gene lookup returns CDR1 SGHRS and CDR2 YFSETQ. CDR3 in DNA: TGCGCCAGCAGCTTCCTACAGGGAGGGGCCCCTCCTGAAGCTTTCTTT. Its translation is CASSFLQGGAPPEAFF.

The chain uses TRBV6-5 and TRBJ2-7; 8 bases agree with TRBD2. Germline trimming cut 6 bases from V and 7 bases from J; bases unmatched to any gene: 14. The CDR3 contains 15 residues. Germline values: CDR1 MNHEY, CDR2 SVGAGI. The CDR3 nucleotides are TGTGCCAGCAGAAATAGCGGGGTAACCGCTCGAGAGCAGTACTTC. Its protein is CASRNSGVTAREQYF.

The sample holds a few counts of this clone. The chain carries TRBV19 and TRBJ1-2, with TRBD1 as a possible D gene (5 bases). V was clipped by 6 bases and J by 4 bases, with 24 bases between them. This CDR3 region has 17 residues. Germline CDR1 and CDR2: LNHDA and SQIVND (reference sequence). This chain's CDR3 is CASSHTHQDIRFYGYTF. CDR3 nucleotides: TGTGCCAGTAGCCATACCCATCAGGACATTCGCTTCTATGGCTACACCTTC. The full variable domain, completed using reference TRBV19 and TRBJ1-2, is DGGITQSPKYLFRKEGQNVTLSCEQNLNHDAMYWYRQDPGQGLRLIYYSQIVNDFQKGDIAEGYSVSREKKESFPLTVTSAQKNPTAFYLCASSHTHQDIRFYGYTFGSGTRLTVV.

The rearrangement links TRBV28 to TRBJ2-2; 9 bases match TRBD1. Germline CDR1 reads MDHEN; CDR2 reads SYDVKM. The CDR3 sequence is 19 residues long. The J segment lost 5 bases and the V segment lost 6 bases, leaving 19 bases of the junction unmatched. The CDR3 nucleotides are TGTGCCAGCAGGATTTCCGGGACAGGGATACCCCGGGATACCGGGGAGCTGTTTTTT. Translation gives CASRISGTGIPRDTGELFF.